These 26 T cell receptor beta chains were sequenced from one sample in a study of T cells expressing NK-cell markers. TCRdb re-called the 5' RACE reads and shows each CDR3 protein once, DNA omitted. The sample's table shows 400,000 to 450,000 distinct CDR3 sequences. Sequenced input: blood T cells: a sorted CD56 or NKG2C T cell subset, CD4+ or CD8+ T cells, or bulk PBMC T cells (not recorded which). Every receptor here comes from a woman aged 18 to 75 in good health.

The gene calls are TRBV15 and TRBJ2-5; TCRdb's D call of TRBD1 is untestable without DNA. This CDR3 is built from 20 residues. Germline assignment: CDR1 LNHNV and CDR2 YYDKDF (reference sequence). This CDR3 reads CATSRDRDRGGPKYQETQYF.

The V gene is TRBV5-1, the J gene TRBJ2-3; the TCRdb D gene call, TRBD1, has no DNA to confirm it. CDR1 and CDR2 from the germline V gene are SGHRS and YFSETQ. CDR3 length equals 14 residues. The CDR3 loop is CASSLGETADTQYF. Full variable domain (remainder filled in from reference TRBV5-1 and TRBJ2-3): KAGVTQTPRYLIKTRGQQVTLSCSPISGHRSVSWYQQTPGQGLQFLFEYFSETQRNKGNFPGRFSGRQFSNSRSEMNVSTLELGDSALYLCASSLGETADTQYFGPGTRLTVL.

The gene calls are TRBV11-1 and TRBJ2-1; TCRdb outputs TRBD1, but without DNA this stays unchecked. Germline values: CDR1 SGHAT, CDR2 FQDESV (reference sequence). The CDR3 has 15 residues. CDR3 loop: CASSPGSAKNNEQFF.

This chain uses TRBV7-2 with TRBJ1-5; TCRdb gives TRBD1 as the D gene, but with no DNA this cannot be confirmed. The germline V gene encodes CDR1 SGHTA and CDR2 FQGNSA. The CDR3 is 14 residues long. The CDR3 protein is CASTTGGDNQPQHF.

The CDR3 here is CSAEGGGTGSYEQYF. The rearrangement uses TRBV29-1 and TRBJ2-7; TCRdb indicates TRBD1, and absent DNA this call remains unverified. Germline V CDR1 and CDR2: SQVTM, ANQGSEA. The CDR3 length is 15 residues.

The J gene is TRBJ2-1, the V gene TRBV18; the TCRdb call, TRBD2, lacks DNA for checking. The germline V gene encodes CDR1 KGHSH and CDR2 LQKENI. The CDR3 totals 16 residues. CDR3 sequence: CASSPTASGGHNEQFF. Based on the CDR3 plus reference TRBV18 and TRBJ2-1, the full variable domain is NAGVMQNPRHLVRRRGQEARLRCSPMKGHSHVYWYRQLPEEGLKFMVYLQKENIIDESGMPKERFSAEFPKEGPSILRIQQVVRGDSAAYFCASSPTASGGHNEQFFGPGTRLTVL.

The chain carries TRBV7-9 and TRBJ2-7; TCRdb's D call of TRBD1 is untestable without DNA. The CDR3 sequence is 16 residues long. Germline CDR1 and CDR2: SEHNR and FQNEAQ (reference sequence). The CDR3 loop is CASSLLPGQLDYEQYF.

CDR3 region: CASSLTLGGYTF. The chain links TRBV5-4 to TRBJ1-2. Germline assignment: CDR1 SGHNT and CDR2 YYREEE (reference sequence). This CDR3 region has 12 residues. Variable domain in full (rest from reference TRBV5-4 and TRBJ1-2): ETGVTQSPTHLIKTRGQQVTLRCSSQSGHNTVSWYQQALGQGPQFIFQYYREEENGRGNFPPRFSGLQFPNYSSELNVNALELDDSALYLCASSLTLGGYTFGSGTRLTVV.

The chain combines TRBV7-9 with TRBJ2-7; TCRdb outputs TRBD1, but without DNA this stays unchecked. From germline, CDR1 is SEHNR and CDR2 FQNEAQ (reference sequence). The CDR3 covers 17 residues. CDR3 region: CASSPPTQTGGSYEQYF.

The CDR3 reads CASSFRTDYNEQFF. The J gene is TRBJ2-1, the V gene TRBV5-1; the D gene TCRdb calls, TRBD1, cannot be checked with no DNA. Germline V gene lookup returns CDR1 SGHRS and CDR2 YFSETQ. CDR3 length equals 14 residues.

The rearrangement uses TRBV5-1 and TRBJ1-1; TCRdb's D gene call, TRBD1, goes unchecked for lack of DNA. CDR1 is SGHRS, CDR2 YFSETQ, per germline. There are 15 residues in the CDR3. The CDR3 here is CASSSGDRVGTEAFF. The variable domain in full, with the rest retrieved from reference TRBV5-1 and TRBJ1-1, is KAGVTQTPRYLIKTRGQQVTLSCSPISGHRSVSWYQQTPGQGLQFLFEYFSETQRNKGNFPGRFSGRQFSNSRSEMNVSTLELGDSALYLCASSSGDRVGTEAFFGQGTRLTVV.

The chain joins TRBV5-6 to TRBJ1-2; the D call from TCRdb, TRBD1, cannot be confirmed without DNA. This CDR3 contains 13 residues. CDR1 and CDR2 from the germline V gene are SGHDT and YYEEEE. CDR3 amino acids: CASSLAGRDGYTF.

This chain joins TRBV5-1 and TRBJ2-5; TCRdb's D call of TRBD2 is untestable without DNA. This CDR3 has 14 amino acids. The germline gives CDR1 SGHRS, CDR2 YFSETQ. CDR3 amino acids: CASSSIEGVETQYF.

V is TRBV28 and J is TRBJ2-7; the D call of TRBD2 rests on TCRdb alone, since no DNA is present to check it. CDR1 is MDHEN, CDR2 SYDVKM, per germline. The CDR3 spans 12 residues. The CDR3 spells CASSLRTSEQYF. Complete variable domain (other parts from reference TRBV28 and TRBJ2-7): DVKVTQSSRYLVKRTGEKVFLECVQDMDHENMFWYRQDPGLGLRLIYFSYDVKMKEKGDIPEGYSVSREKKERFSLILESASTNQTSMYLCASSLRTSEQYFGPGTRLTVT.

The CDR3 is CASSQGGQGDYTF. This sequence joins TRBV3-1 and TRBJ1-2; there is no DNA to check the TCRdb D call of TRBD1. Germline CDR1 is LGHDT and CDR2 is YNNKEL (reference sequence). The CDR3 length is 13 residues.

V is TRBV20-1 and J is TRBJ1-2. The V gene's germline CDR1 is DFQATT and CDR2 SNEGSKA (reference sequence). CDR3 length equals 12 residues. The CDR3 loop is CSASVAVYGYTF.

The chain couples TRBV12-5 to TRBJ2-3. Germline V CDR1 and CDR2: LGHNT, FRNRAP. The CDR3 spans 15 residues. The CDR3: CASGYASKNTDTQYF.

This sequence joins TRBV15 and TRBJ2-1; TCRdb returns TRBD1, unconfirmable since there is no DNA. This CDR3 has 17 amino acids. In germline, CDR1 is LNHNV, CDR2 YYDKDF (reference sequence). The CDR3 reads CATSRGRGAETYNEQFF.

The chain couples TRBV15 to TRBJ2-2; TCRdb's assignment of TRBD1 cannot be checked, as there is no DNA. CDR3 size: 13 residues. CDR1 is LNHNV and CDR2 is YYDKDF in the germline V gene (reference sequence). CDR3 region: CATSRDRGGELFF.

The chain has TRBV6-5 and TRBJ2-5; TCRdb's D call, TRBD2, is unchecked because there is no DNA. The germline CDR1 and CDR2 sequences are MNHEY and SVGAGI. CDR3 length equals 15 residues. CDR3 amino acids: CASSYSSGRSETQYF.

The gene calls are TRBV9 and TRBJ1-2. CDR1 is SGDLS, CDR2 YYNGEE, per germline. This CDR3 is built from 13 residues. The CDR3 protein is CASSVAGNYGYTF.

V usage is TRBV10-3 and J usage is TRBJ1-5; the TRBD1 assignment by TCRdb is unverifiable without DNA. Germline lookup yields CDR1 ENHRY and CDR2 SYGVKD. The CDR3 extends over 14 amino acids. CDR3 sequence: CATRTGGGNQPQHF.

The CDR3: CASTPVQTTNEKLFF. V and J are TRBV28 and TRBJ1-4; TCRdb's D gene call, TRBD1, goes unchecked for lack of DNA. Germline V gene lookup returns CDR1 MDHEN and CDR2 SYDVKM. CDR3 length: 15 amino acids.

This chain links TRBV12-3 or TRBV12-4 with TRBJ1-2; TCRdb reports TRBD1, a call that lacks DNA to check it against. The CDR3 runs 13 residues. The CDR3 region is CASSSDGGYGYTF.

The rearrangement links TRBV10-3 to TRBJ2-1. This CDR3 has 14 amino acids. Germline V gene data show CDR1 as ENHRY and CDR2 as SYGVKD. CDR3 in amino acids: CAIGYGTSYNEQFF.

CDR3: CASSEVGLAGVRYNEQFF. The V and J genes are TRBV6-1 and TRBJ2-1; TCRdb gives TRBD2 as the D gene, but with no DNA this cannot be confirmed. Germline V gene sequence: CDR1 MNHNS, CDR2 SASEGT. The CDR3 is 18 residues long.